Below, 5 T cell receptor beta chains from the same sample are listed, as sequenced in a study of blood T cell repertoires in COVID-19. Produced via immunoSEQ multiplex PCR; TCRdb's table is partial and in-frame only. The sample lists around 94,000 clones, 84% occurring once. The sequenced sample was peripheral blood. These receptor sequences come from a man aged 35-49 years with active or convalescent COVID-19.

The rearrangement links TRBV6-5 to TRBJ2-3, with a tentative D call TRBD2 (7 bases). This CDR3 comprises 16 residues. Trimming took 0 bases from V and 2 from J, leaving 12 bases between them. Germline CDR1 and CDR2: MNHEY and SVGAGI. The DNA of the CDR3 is TGTGCCAGCAGTTACTCTCGGGGGGCCAACACAGATACGCAGTATTTT. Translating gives CASSYSRGANTDTQYF.

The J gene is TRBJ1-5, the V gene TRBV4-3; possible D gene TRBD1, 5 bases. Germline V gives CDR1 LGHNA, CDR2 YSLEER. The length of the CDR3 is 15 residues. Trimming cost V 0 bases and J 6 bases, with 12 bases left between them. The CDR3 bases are TGCGCCAGCAGCCAAGATCGGGGGAGGGGTCAGCCCCAGCATTTT. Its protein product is CASSQDRGRGQPQHF.

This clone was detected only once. The CDR3 DNA sequence: TGTGCCAGCAGCCACCTAAGAACGACTAGCGGAACAGATACGCAGTATTTT. Protein product: CASSHLRTTSGTDTQYF. This chain joins TRBV3-1 (or the pseudogene TRBV3-2) and TRBJ2-3, with 9 bases matching TRBD2. Unmatched junction bases numbered 10, after V lost 3 bases and J lost 3 bases. The germline V gene encodes CDR1 LGHDT and CDR2 YNNKEL (reference sequence). The CDR3 is 17 amino acids.

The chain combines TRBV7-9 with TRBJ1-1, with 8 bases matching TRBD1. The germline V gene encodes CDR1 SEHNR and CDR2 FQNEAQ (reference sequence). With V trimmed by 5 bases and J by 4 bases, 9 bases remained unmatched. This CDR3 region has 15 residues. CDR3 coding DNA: TGTGCCAGCAGCACACAGGACAGGGTGGCCACTGAAGCTTTCTTT. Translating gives CASSTQDRVATEAFF.

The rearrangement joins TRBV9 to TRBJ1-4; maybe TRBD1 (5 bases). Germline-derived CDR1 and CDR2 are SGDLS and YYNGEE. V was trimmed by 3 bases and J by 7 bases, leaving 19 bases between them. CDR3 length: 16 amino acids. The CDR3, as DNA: TGTGCCAGCAGCGCAGGAGGGGCAGGGATGGGTGAAAAACTGTTTTTT. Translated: CASSAGGAGMGEKLFF.